These 31 T cell receptor beta chains were all obtained from the same sample, sequenced in a study of regulatory T cells in long-lasting Graves disease. Time point reported: newly diagnosed GD, antithyroid drugs for less than 3 months. PBMC-derived RNA was used for the TCR library. For TCR beta, libraries came from iRepertoire HTBI primers and Arm-PCR of CDR3 regions. TCRdb re-called the multiplex PCR reads through MiXCR, storing one row per CDR3 protein. Seen here are some 250,000 distinct CDR3 sequences, 18% observed once, and the top ten hold approximately 14%. These data also formed part of another study, on T cells in Graves' hyperthyroidism and ophthalmopathy.

The material was peripheral blood mononuclear cells (PBMCs), obtained at new diagnosis, from a patient treated with antithyroid drugs. The receptors here all came from a woman aged 30 to 39 with Graves disease.

This clonotype was observed many times. This sequence joins TRBV5-1 and TRBJ2-5, with D perhaps matching TRBD1 (5 bases). V lost 0 bases to trimming and J lost 4 bases, with 16 bases between them. Germline loops: CDR1 SGHRS, CDR2 YFSETQ. CDR3 size: 16 residues. CDR3 nucleotide sequence: TGCGCCAGCAGCTTGGGGTTCCAGGGCGATCGAGAGACCCAGTACTTC. Amino acids: CASSLGFQGDRETQYF.

The J gene is TRBJ1-1, the V gene TRBV5-6; D uncertain. CDR1 SGHDT and CDR2 YYEEEE come from the germline V gene. This CDR3 region has 16 residues. Trimming cost V 6 bases and J 4 bases, with 22 bases left between them. The DNA of the CDR3 is TGTGCCAGCACCGACATCACGGAGGGTTATGGCACTGAAGCTTTCTTT. Translated: CASTDITEGYGTEAFF.

This clonotype was counted ten times or more. This chain links TRBV12-3 or TRBV12-4 with TRBJ2-1, with a possible D match to TRBD1 (6 bases). This CDR3 region has 14 residues. With 8 bases removed from V and 10 bases from J, the gap between germline ends came to 21 bases. This CDR3 is CASRAGVERQEQFF. The CDR3 nucleotides read TGTGCCAGCCGAGCAGGGGTGGAACGACAAGAGCAGTTCTTC.

The rearrangement uses TRBV11-2 and TRBJ2-3; the match to TRBD2 covers 8 bases. The ends lost 3 bases at V and 0 bases at J; junction bases unmatched: 8. This CDR3 has 17 amino acids. Germline CDR1 SGHAT, CDR2 FQNNGV. CDR3 in DNA: TGTGCCAGCAGCTTGAATTTCGGGGGGGCCAGCACAGATACGCAGTATTTT. This encodes CASSLNFGGASTDTQYF.

This clonotype was observed at least ten times. V usage is TRBV2 and J usage is TRBJ1-6; no reliable D call. This CDR3 has 12 amino acids. CDR1 and CDR2 (germline): SNHLY, FYNNEI. V was pared by 6 bases and J by 9 bases, with 9 bases between. The CDR3 DNA reads as TGTGCCAGCAGCGACCAAGTTTCACCCCTCCACTTT. Amino acid sequence: CASSDQVSPLHF. The complete variable domain, with remaining parts taken from reference TRBV2 and TRBJ1-6, reads EPEVTQTPSHQVTQMGQEVILRCVPISNHLYFYWYRQILGQKVEFLVSFYNNEISEKSEIFDDQFSVERPDGSNFTLKIRSTKLEDSAMYFCASSDQVSPLHFGNGTRLTVT.

On this clonotype: The germline gene is not matched at one end of the junction; a read error may be the cause. The V and J genes are TRBV28 and TRBJ2-7; no clear D. The CDR3 length is 14 residues. CDR1 is MDHEN and CDR2 is SYDVKM in the germline V gene. The CDR3 nucleotides read TGTGCCAGCAGTTCGAACCCTTTCTCCTACGAGCTGTACTTC. This gives the protein CASSSNPFSYELYF.

In this sample, this clonotype turned up many times. This rearrangement joins TRBV6-2 or TRBV6-3 to TRBJ2-1; possible D gene TRBD1, 6 bases. V gave up 6 bases and J gave up 0 bases, with 12 bases separating them. Germline V gives CDR1 MNHEY, CDR2 SVGEGT. CDR3 length equals 15 residues. CDR3 DNA: TGTGCCAGCAGCCCTATAGGGGGCTCCTACAATGAGCAGTTCTTC. Translating gives CASSPIGGSYNEQFF.

Only one count was recorded for this clonotype. The chain combines TRBV20-1 with TRBJ2-1; 8 nucleotides align to TRBD2. CDR3 size: 16 residues. J was trimmed by 8 bases and V by 0 bases; bases with no gene match: 12. CDR1 is DFQATT, CDR2 SNEGSKA, per germline (reference sequence). CDR3 nucleotide sequence: TGCAGTGCTAGAGATTCGCGGACGGGAGGGCCAGATGAGCAGTTCTTC. As protein: CSARDSRTGGPDEQFF.

The chain employs TRBV7-9 and TRBJ1-1, with 8 positions matching TRBD1. This CDR3 has 14 amino acids. V dropped 9 bases and J dropped 4; count of bases not matched to a gene: 10. The germline V gene encodes CDR1 SEHNR and CDR2 FQNEAQ (reference sequence). The CDR3 spells CAREQVQGVTEAFF. The CDR3 DNA reads as TGTGCCAGAGAACAGGTACAGGGGGTCACTGAAGCTTTCTTT.

This clonotype was counted between two and nine times. This chain connects TRBV12-3 or TRBV12-4 to TRBJ2-4; TRBD2 matches 11 bases. Trimming removed 2 bases from V and 7 bases from J; junction bases left unmatched: 1. This CDR3 is built from 14 residues. The CDR3 DNA reads TGTGCCAGCAGTTTATCTAGCGGGGGGAACATTCAGTACTTC. Translating gives CASSLSSGGNIQYF.

This clonotype was seen a few times. The chain links TRBV5-4 to TRBJ1-5, with D uncertain. Germline V gene data show CDR1 as SGHNT and CDR2 as YYREEE (reference sequence). V lost 3 bases to trimming and J lost 4 bases, with 5 bases between them. This CDR3 has 12 residues. This CDR3 reads CASSYGNQPQHF. The CDR3 region has the DNA TGTGCCAGCAGCTATGGGAATCAGCCCCAGCATTTT.

This clonotype was found many times. The chain recombines TRBV7-6 with TRBJ2-5; maybe TRBD2 (5 bases). The CDR3 has 14 amino acids. CDR1 is SGHVS, CDR2 FNYEAQ, per germline. V was shortened by 5 bases and J by 5 bases, with 15 bases between the two germline ends. The CDR3 bases are TGTGCCAGCAGCCCCACCGGGGTAGGGGAGACCCAGTACTTC. This codes for CASSPTGVGETQYF. Full variable domain (missing parts from reference TRBV7-6 and TRBJ2-5): GAGVSQSPRYKVTKRGQDVALRCDPISGHVSLYWYRQALGQGPEFLTYFNYEAQQDKSGLPNDRFSAERPEGSISTLTIQRTEQRDSAMYRCASSPTGVGETQYFGPGTRLLVL.

In the case of this clonotype: A single base separates this from a much larger clone, so it may be a read error. The rearrangement uses TRBV29-1 and TRBJ1-1; D perhaps matches TRBD1 (5 bases). This CDR3 is built from 12 residues. Germline CDR1 and CDR2: SQVTM and ANQGSEA. V was shortened by 7 bases and J by 10 bases, with 19 bases between the two germline ends. CDR3 region: CSAVGRQVGAFF. The CDR3 DNA reads TGCAGCGCCGTGGGACGGCAAGTTGGAGCTTTCTTT.

With regard to this clonotype: A far larger clone is a single base away, which makes a read error likely. CDR3 sequence: CASSSDRRASWGNTEAFF. CDR3 bases: TGTGCCAGCAGCTCAGACCGCAGGGCGAGTTGGGGGAACACTGAAGCTTTCTTT. This rearrangement joins TRBV13 to TRBJ1-1; D perhaps matches TRBD1 (5 bases). CDR3 length equals 18 residues. Germline CDR1 reads PRHDT; CDR2 reads FYEKMQ (reference sequence). V lost 4 bases and J 1 base, leaving 22 bases between the germline ends.

The J gene is TRBJ2-1, the V gene TRBV3-1; 9 bases map to TRBD2. The CDR3 sequence is 15 residues long. Trimming at V came to 3 bases and at J to 8 bases, leaving 8 bases not matched to a gene. Germline V gene sequence: CDR1 LGHDT, CDR2 YNNKEL (reference sequence). In nucleotides, the CDR3 is TGTGCCAGCAGCCAGGAAGGAGCGGGGGGCGATGAGCAGTTCTTC. This encodes CASSQEGAGGDEQFF.

There are many counts of this clonotype. J is TRBJ1-2 and V is TRBV5-8; TRBD1 might be the D (6 bases). The germline V gene encodes CDR1 SGHTS and CDR2 YDEGEE. The CDR3 has 13 amino acids. Trimming cost V 6 bases and J 4 bases, with 13 bases left between them. The CDR3 loop is CASTPGHTYGYTF. CDR3 in DNA: TGTGCCAGCACCCCGGGACATACCTATGGCTACACCTTC.

CDR3 DNA: TGTGCCAGCAGCGCCAGACCCGGGACCCACTATGGCTACACCTTC. This translates into CASSARPGTHYGYTF. The genes are TRBV9 and TRBJ1-2; D perhaps matches TRBD1 (5 bases). This CDR3 is 15 amino acids long. Trimming pared 3 bases from V and 3 bases from J, leaving 15 bases between. Germline CDR1 SGDLS, CDR2 YYNGEE.

This clonotype was recorded at least ten times. This sequence joins TRBV7-2 and TRBJ1-1; D call uncertain. CDR1 and CDR2 from the germline V gene are SGHTA and FQGNSA. Trimming removed 1 base at V and 5 bases at J, with 11 bases between. CDR3 length equals 14 residues. The CDR3 region is CASSLVVEATEAFF. The CDR3 nucleotides read TGTGCCAGCAGCTTAGTGGTTGAGGCGACTGAAGCTTTCTTT.

This clonotype was seen more than once but under ten times. The chain carries TRBV24-1 and TRBJ2-1, with 12 bases aligning to TRBD2. There are 19 residues in the CDR3. CDR1 and CDR2 (germline): KGHDR, SFDVKD. The trim removed 2 bases at V and 7 bases at J, leaving 14 bases unmatched. As DNA, the CDR3 is TGTGCCACCAGTGATTCCACCCTAGCTAGCGGGGGGGCAGGGAATGAGCAGTTCTTC. Amino acid sequence: CATSDSTLASGGAGNEQFF.

In its sample, this clonotype was seen many times. The chain is built from TRBV6-1 and TRBJ1-5, with a possible D match to TRBD1 (6 bases). CDR3 length: 13 amino acids. V lost 2 bases and J lost 7, with 9 bases in between. The V gene's germline CDR1 is MNHNS and CDR2 SASEGT. The CDR3, as DNA: TGTGCCAGCAGTGAATTTGGGGGCCAGCCCCAGCATTTT. Translating gives CASSEFGGQPQHF.

The table lists this clonotype with many counts. The V gene is TRBV4-1, the J gene TRBJ1-5; D gene uncertain. CDR1 is MGHRA and CDR2 is YSYEKL in the germline V gene. This CDR3 has 15 residues. V dropped 4 bases and J dropped 6 bases, with 16 bases sitting between them. The CDR3 region has the DNA TGCGCCAGCAGCCCAATCCGGGCCGAGAGTCAGCCCCAGCATTTT. It yields the protein CASSPIRAESQPQHF.

In its sample, this clonotype was seen a few times. V and J are TRBV4-2 and TRBJ1-1; D not resolved. The V gene lost 2 bases and the J gene lost 4 bases, with 11 bases spanning the gap. CDR1 and CDR2 from the germline V gene are LGHNA and YNFKEQ. The CDR3 totals 14 residues. The CDR3 coding sequence is TGTGCCAGCAGCCAACCACAGTACCGCACTGAAGCTTTCTTT. It specifies CASSQPQYRTEAFF.

This clonotype was found many times. The rearrangement uses TRBV7-9 and TRBJ2-1; either TRBD1 or TRBD2 may fit D (5 bases each). The germline V and J ends were trimmed by 3 bases and 3 bases, with 15 bases remaining between them. There are 16 residues in the CDR3. Germline-derived CDR1 and CDR2 are SEHNR and FQNEAQ (reference sequence). CDR3 sequence (DNA): TGTGCCAGCAGCTTGGGGACCCCGGAGAACTACAATGAGCAGTTCTTC. Encoded protein: CASSLGTPENYNEQFF.

This clonotype was detected only a few times. The chain uses TRBV20-1 and TRBJ1-4; a weak D match, TRBD1 (5 bases). The CDR3 covers 15 residues. From germline, CDR1 is DFQATT and CDR2 SNEGSKA (reference sequence). V was pared by 2 bases and J by 11 bases, with 21 bases between. The CDR3 DNA is TGCAGTGCTAGACCTAGCAACAAGGTGGGGCGTAAACTGTTTTTT. It codes for CSARPSNKVGRKLFF.

This clonotype appeared many times. V and J are TRBV12-3 or TRBV12-4 and TRBJ2-1; D call uncertain. CDR3 size: 17 residues. V lost 5 bases and J 0 bases, leaving 17 bases between the germline ends. The chain's CDR3 is CASSPHPKASSYNEQFF. CDR3 in DNA: TGTGCCAGCAGTCCTCACCCGAAAGCGAGCTCCTACAATGAGCAGTTCTTC.

This clonotype was seen at least ten times. V gene TRBV7-2 combines with J gene TRBJ2-7; perhaps D is TRBD1 or TRBD2 (5 bases each). The CDR3 extends over 13 amino acids. Germline CDR1 SGHTA, CDR2 FQGNSA. The ends were cut back, 1 base at V and 3 bases at J, with 7 bases in the middle. The CDR3 loop is CASSLGDGYEQYF. CDR3 in DNA: TGTGCCAGCAGCTTAGGGGACGGCTACGAGCAGTACTTC.

The CDR3 region is CASSLSQVYTNEQFF. CDR3 DNA: TGTGCCAGCAGTTTATCCCAGGTGTACACAAATGAGCAGTTCTTC. The chain has TRBV27 and TRBJ2-1; no clear D gene. Trimming left V 0 bases short and J 7 bases short, with 13 bases between. This CDR3 has 15 amino acids. From germline, CDR1 is MNHEY and CDR2 SMNVEV (reference sequence).

In regard to this clonotype: It may be a read error: a sequence one base away is much more abundant. The chain is built from TRBV7-2 and TRBJ1-2; D unresolved. The CDR3 consists of 14 residues. Germline lookup yields CDR1 SGHTA and CDR2 FQGNSA. V lost 5 bases and J 0 bases, leaving 10 bases between the germline ends. This CDR3 is CASSIANPNYGYTF. CDR3 nucleotide sequence: TGTGCCAGCAGCATCGCAAATCCTAACTATGGCTACACCTTC.

This clonotype occurred many times. V usage is TRBV29-1 and J usage is TRBJ1-2; D not certain. Trimming took off 7 bases at V and 0 bases at J, with 9 bases between the two ends. This CDR3 spans 12 amino acids. CDR1 SQVTM and CDR2 ANQGSEA come from the germline V gene. The CDR3 loop reads CSADYSNYGYTF. The CDR3 nucleotides read TGCAGCGCCGACTATTCTAACTATGGCTACACCTTC. The whole variable domain, remainder taken from reference TRBV29-1 and TRBJ1-2, is SAVISQKPSRDICQRGTSLTIQCQVDSQVTMMFWYRQQPGQSLTLIATANQGSEATYESGFVIDKFPISRPNLTFSTLTVSNMSPEDSSIYLCSADYSNYGYTFGSGTRLTVV.

This clonotype has ten or more counts. CDR3 amino acids: CASSPLGSNYGYTF. The CDR3 DNA sequence: TGTGCCAGCTCACCACTCGGGAGCAACTATGGCTACACCTTC. V is TRBV18 and J is TRBJ1-2; no clear D gene. Trimming took 1 base from V and 2 from J, leaving 8 bases between them. The CDR3 is made up of 14 amino acids. Germline V gene sequence: CDR1 KGHSH, CDR2 LQKENI.

At least ten counts were recorded for this clonotype. The rearrangement joins TRBV20-1 to TRBJ2-1, with D possibly TRBD1 on 5 matching bases. Germline CDR1 reads DFQATT; CDR2 reads SNEGSKA (reference sequence). The CDR3 length is 15 residues. Between the trimmed V and J ends, which lost 1 base and 9 bases, there was a span of 19 bases. Here the CDR3 DNA reads TGCAGTGCTAGAGCGGTAGGGGCCCCTTTTCGTGAGCAGTTCTTC. This encodes CSARAVGAPFREQFF.